Presented here are 26 T cell receptor beta chains from one specimen sequenced in a study of control samples from healthy donors and cancer patients. Clones were sequenced by immunoSEQ multiplex PCR, and TCRdb holds only the in-frame ones, with some missing. Of fewer than 200,000 clones listed, approximately 92% are singletons. Sample: blood. Source of these receptors: a man between 18 and 35 years old in good health.

This chain connects TRBV18 to TRBJ2-1; D is unresolved. This CDR3 region has 12 residues. Trimming cost V 2 bases and J 7 bases, with 6 bases left between them. Looked up from germline, CDR1 is KGHSH and CDR2 is LQKENI. The CDR3: CASSPGWNEQFF. The CDR3 DNA reads as TGTGCCAGCTCACCAGGGTGGAATGAGCAGTTCTTC.

The rearrangement joins TRBV9 to TRBJ2-3, with D unclear. The germline V and J ends were trimmed by 3 bases and 0 bases, with 11 bases remaining between them. CDR3 length: 15 amino acids. The germline V gene has CDR1 SGDLS and CDR2 YYNGEE. In DNA, the CDR3 is TGTGCCAGCAGCGCCCAAGCCCGGAGCACAGATACGCAGTATTTT. It encodes CASSAQARSTDTQYF. Variable domain in full (rest from reference TRBV9 and TRBJ2-3): DSGVTQTPKHLITATGQRVTLRCSPRSGDLSVYWYQQSLDQGLQFLIQYYNGEERAKGNILERFSAQQFPDLHSELNLSSLELGDSALYFCASSAQARSTDTQYFGPGTRLTVL.

This chain joins TRBV12-5 and TRBJ2-1, with 8 bases identical to TRBD2. Germline V gene data show CDR1 as LGHNT and CDR2 as FRNRAP. The CDR3 has 17 residues. Trimming removed 3 bases from V and 8 bases from J; junction bases left unmatched: 15. CDR3 sequence (DNA): TGTGCTAGTGGTTTATTGGTAACGGGACTAGTTCTTGATGAGCAGTTCTTC. Protein product: CASGLLVTGLVLDEQFF.

This clone turned up a few times. This sequence joins TRBV6-6 and TRBJ2-5; D might be TRBD1 (6 bases). The germline CDR1 and CDR2 sequences are MNHNY and SVGAGI (reference sequence). There are 14 residues in the CDR3. The V end was cut by 6 bases, the J end by 5 bases, with 16 bases between. CDR3 protein: CASSYLRGRETQYF. In DNA, the CDR3 is TGTGCCAGCAGCTACCTCAGGGGAAGGGAGACCCAGTACTTC.

The DNA for the CDR3 is TGTGCCAGCAGCCAGGGGTTGGTGGATTCACCCCTCCACTTT. The encoded protein is CASSQGLVDSPLHF. V usage is TRBV28 and J usage is TRBJ1-6; a possible D gene is TRBD1 (6 bases). In germline, CDR1 is MDHEN, CDR2 SYDVKM. The CDR3 is 14 residues long. The V and J ends lost 6 bases and 8 bases respectively, with 14 bases between them.

This sequence joins TRBV2 and TRBJ2-7; D is ambiguous. The germline V gene has CDR1 SNHLY and CDR2 FYNNEI. V was trimmed by 1 base and J by 6 bases, leaving 7 bases between them. The CDR3 runs 12 residues. In nucleotides, the CDR3 is TGTGCCAGCAGTGAAGGTCGAACCGAGCAGTACTTC. This gives the protein CASSEGRTEQYF.

The CDR3 region has the DNA TGTGCCAGCAGCCTAACGACTAGCGGCAGCACAGATACGCAGTATTTT. This sequence encodes CASSLTTSGSTDTQYF. V gene TRBV3-1 (or the pseudogene TRBV3-2) combines with J gene TRBJ2-3; 9 nucleotides match TRBD2. Germline V CDR1 and CDR2: LGHDT, YNNKEL (reference sequence). CDR3 length equals 16 residues. V was pared by 4 bases and J by 0 bases, with 5 bases of the junction left unmatched.

The J gene is TRBJ2-1, the V gene TRBV12-3 or TRBV12-4; 7 nucleotides agree with TRBD2. With 6 bases clipped from V and 10 bases from J, the junction kept 9 bases outside the gene matches. CDR3 length: 13 amino acids. The CDR3 sequence is CASRATSAEEQFF. DNA of the CDR3: TGTGCCAGCAGAGCAACTAGCGCGGAAGAGCAGTTCTTC.

The genes are TRBV9 and TRBJ2-7, with TRBD2 matching 7 bases. After removal of 2 bases from V and 4 bases from J, the junction contained 9 bases not matched to a gene. The CDR3 is 15 amino acids. Germline V lookup: CDR1 SGDLS, CDR2 YYNGEE. Here the CDR3 DNA reads TGTGCCAGCAGCGTTACTAGCGAGGTGGTGTACGAGCAGTACTTC. Translating it yields CASSVTSEVVYEQYF. The full variable domain, rest sourced from reference TRBV9 and TRBJ2-7, is DSGVTQTPKHLITATGQRVTLRCSPRSGDLSVYWYQQSLDQGLQFLIQYYNGEERAKGNILERFSAQQFPDLHSELNLSSLELGDSALYFCASSVTSEVVYEQYFGPGTRLTVT.

This clone was observed once. The J gene is TRBJ1-6, the V gene TRBV6-5, with 9 bases aligning to TRBD1. CDR1 and CDR2 from the germline V gene are MNHEY and SVGAGI. J gave up 6 bases and V 2 bases, and 2 bases lay outside the gene matches. This CDR3 is built from 15 residues. The chain's CDR3 is CASSYGGQGNSPLHF. CDR3 nucleotides: TGTGCCAGCAGTTACGGGGGACAGGGTAATTCACCCCTCCACTTT.

The rearrangement links TRBV5-1 to TRBJ2-7; 11 nucleotides agree with TRBD2. Germline V gene sequence: CDR1 SGHRS, CDR2 YFSETQ. The V gene end was trimmed by 3 bases and the J gene end by 0 bases; junction bases not matched to a gene: 14. The CDR3 contains 19 residues. The CDR3 loop reads CASSSVTSGGRLLSYEQYF. In DNA, the CDR3 is TGCGCCAGCAGCTCGGTAACTAGCGGGGGCCGACTTCTCTCCTACGAGCAGTACTTC.

The chain links TRBV6-5 to TRBJ1-2, with TRBD1 matching over 7 bases. V lost 6 bases to trimming and J lost 8 bases; unmatched junction nucleotides: 9. There are 13 residues in the CDR3. Per germline, CDR1 MNHEY and CDR2 SVGAGI. CDR3 residues: CASRIGGAKGYTF. As DNA, the CDR3 is TGTGCCAGCAGGATAGGGGGCGCGAAGGGCTACACCTTC.

The chain joins TRBV6-1 to TRBJ1-5; 8 positions agree with TRBD1. V lost 2 bases, J lost 3 bases, and 3 bases stayed unmatched. Germline V gene sequence: CDR1 MNHNS, CDR2 SASEGT. This CDR3 is built from 15 residues. The CDR3 sequence is CASSERQGTNQPQHF. Written as DNA, the CDR3 is TGTGCCAGCAGTGAACGACAGGGGACCAATCAGCCCCAGCATTTT.

This clone showed up just once. The V call is TRBV29-1, the J call TRBJ2-3; D perhaps matches TRBD2 (7 bases). Germline CDR1 SQVTM, CDR2 ANQGSEA. There are 14 residues in the CDR3. The germline V and J ends were trimmed by 1 base and 2 bases, with 10 bases remaining between them. CDR3 coding DNA: TGCAGCGTTGAAGGGGCGGGGGCCACAGATACGCAGTATTTT. It translates to CSVEGAGATDTQYF.

The chain combines TRBV5-1 with TRBJ1-4, with D unclear. Germline V gives CDR1 SGHRS, CDR2 YFSETQ. CDR3 length: 15 amino acids. V gave up 5 bases and J gave up 0 bases, with 11 bases separating them. CDR3 nucleotide sequence: TGCGCCAGCAGGAGGACGGGAGCAACTAATGAAAAACTGTTTTTT. This sequence encodes CASRRTGATNEKLFF.

On this clone itself: The same CDR3 also results from other DNA sequences found in this sample. This rearrangement joins TRBV6-5 to TRBJ1-5; no reliable D call. The CDR3 loop spans 13 amino acids. CDR1 is MNHEY and CDR2 is SVGAGI in the germline V gene. V lost 8 bases and J lost 0, with 8 bases in between. The CDR3 region has the DNA TGTGCCAGCTCGCGGGATAGCAATCAGCCCCAGCATTTT. This encodes CASSRDSNQPQHF.

This clone was observed a single time. The chain has TRBV25-1 and TRBJ2-3, with 12 bases that match TRBD1. The CDR3 covers 17 residues. The germline CDR1 and CDR2 sequences are MGHDK and SYGVNS. Trimming cost V 1 base and J 6 bases; bases outside gene matches: 8. The CDR3 sequence is CASSESAWDRGRDTQYF. CDR3 in DNA: TGTGCCAGCAGTGAATCGGCATGGGACAGGGGGCGGGATACGCAGTATTTT. Filled out from reference TRBV25-1 and TRBJ2-3, the complete variable domain reads EADIYQTPRYLVIGTGKKITLECSQTMGHDKMYWYQQDPGMELHLIHYSYGVNSTEKGDLSSESTVSRIRTEHFPLTLESARPSHTSQYLCASSESAWDRGRDTQYFGPGTRLTVL.

The chain joins TRBV5-4 to TRBJ2-1, with 11 bases that match TRBD2. Per germline, CDR1 SGHNT and CDR2 YYREEE (reference sequence). V shed 0 bases, J shed 3 bases, and the junction held 8 bases outside the gene matches. This CDR3 contains 18 residues. CDR3 in DNA: TGTGCCAGCAGCTTGGACTCGGCTAGCGGGGGGAACTACAATGAGCAGTTCTTC. It encodes CASSLDSASGGNYNEQFF.

The V call is TRBV5-1, the J call TRBJ2-3; the D gene could be TRBD1 or TRBD2 (5 bases each). Germline V gives CDR1 SGHRS, CDR2 YFSETQ. The CDR3 consists of 13 residues. Trimming pared 3 bases from V and 3 bases from J, leaving 8 bases between. CDR3 nucleotides: TGCGCCAGCAGCTGGGACGATACAGATACGCAGTATTTT. This translates into CASSWDDTDTQYF.

The genes are TRBV5-3 and TRBJ1-1, with D unresolved. TRBV5-3 carries the ORF label, with uncertain function. This CDR3 region has 16 residues. V was pared by 1 base and J by 0 bases, with 13 bases between. The CDR3: CARSLCLAGLNTEAFF. For the CDR3, the DNA is TGTGCCAGAAGCTTGTGCCTAGCAGGTTTGAACACTGAAGCTTTCTTT.

The chain has TRBV2 and TRBJ1-5; D is unclear. Trimming stripped 6 bases from V and 6 bases from J, with 21 bases between. The CDR3 contains 16 residues. In germline, CDR1 is SNHLY, CDR2 FYNNEI. CDR3 DNA: TGTGCCAGCAGACCGAAGAAGGGAGTGGTCGTTCAGCCCCAGCATTTT. Its protein product is CASRPKKGVVVQPQHF.

The chain joins TRBV7-3 to TRBJ2-7; 7 bases align to TRBD1. The CDR3 covers 13 residues. From germline, CDR1 is SGHTA and CDR2 FQGTGA. With 3 bases clipped from V and 6 bases from J, the junction kept 5 bases outside the gene matches. The CDR3 sequence: CASSFQQGSEQYF. Written as DNA, the CDR3 is TGTGCCAGCAGCTTTCAACAGGGGTCCGAGCAGTACTTC.

This chain links TRBV19 with TRBJ2-5; D gene ambiguous. V lost 3 bases and J 4 bases, leaving 12 bases between the germline ends. CDR3 length: 14 residues. Germline CDR1 LNHDA, CDR2 SQIVND (reference sequence). The CDR3 DNA sequence: TGTGCCAGTAGTATTAGGGAACCAGTAGAGACCCAGTACTTC. This translates into CASSIREPVETQYF.

CDR3 amino acids: CASSEARVFSPLHF. The CDR3 DNA sequence: TGTGCCAGCAGTGAAGCCAGGGTGTTTTCACCCCTCCACTTT. The V call is TRBV2, the J call TRBJ1-6; maybe TRBD1 (5 bases). The germline CDR1 and CDR2 sequences are SNHLY and FYNNEI. Trimming took off 0 bases at V and 9 bases at J, with 9 bases between the two ends. The length of the CDR3 is 14 residues.

The chain couples TRBV3-1 (or the pseudogene TRBV3-2) to TRBJ1-5, with TRBD1 identical over 7 bases. Germline CDR1 and CDR2: LGHDT and YNNKEL (reference sequence). CDR3 length: 15 residues. V shed 1 base, J shed 8 bases, and the junction held 8 bases outside the gene matches. The DNA of the CDR3 is TGTGCCAGCAGCCAAGGCACAGGGGCGGGCGAGCCCCAGCATTTT. It yields the protein CASSQGTGAGEPQHF.

The V call is TRBV5-6, the J call TRBJ1-6; D is perhaps TRBD1 (5 bases). In germline, CDR1 is SGHDT, CDR2 YYEEEE. This CDR3 has 17 amino acids. Trimming removed 0 bases at V and 7 bases at J, with 17 bases between. The DNA for the CDR3 is TGTGCCAGCAGCTTGGATGGCCAGGGCTTGTGGAATTCACCCCTCCACTTT. Its translation is CASSLDGQGLWNSPLHF.